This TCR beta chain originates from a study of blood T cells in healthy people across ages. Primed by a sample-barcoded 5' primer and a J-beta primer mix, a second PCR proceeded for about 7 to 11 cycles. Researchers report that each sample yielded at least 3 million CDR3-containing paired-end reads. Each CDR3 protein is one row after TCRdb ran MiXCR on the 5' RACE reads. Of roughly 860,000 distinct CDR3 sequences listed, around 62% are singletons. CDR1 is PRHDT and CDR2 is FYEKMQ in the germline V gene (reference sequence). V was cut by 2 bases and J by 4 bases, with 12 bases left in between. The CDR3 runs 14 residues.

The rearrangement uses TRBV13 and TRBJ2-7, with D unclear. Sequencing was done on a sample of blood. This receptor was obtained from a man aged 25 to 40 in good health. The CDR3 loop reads CASSLTEPVYEQYF. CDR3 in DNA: TGTGCCAGCAGCTTAACGGAACCGGTGTACGAGCAGTACTTC.